Here is one TCR beta chain with its context. The antigen is undetermined. Making the TCR beta libraries involved quantitative 5'-RACE with molecular barcodes. Each CDR3 protein is one row after TCRdb ran MiXCR on the 5' RACE reads. This table holds some 400,000 distinct CDR3 sequences, about a fifth found once. This specimen belongs to a study of CD8 T cells in ankylosing spondylitis. General study points: For ankylosing spondylitis blood, a TCR beta motif of 7 or 8 highly homologous variants appeared characteristic. Previous work reported some of these motif variants in the synovial fluid and blood of reactive arthritis. Enrichment of disease-linked clones was reportedly significant in matched ankylosing spondylitis synovial fluid.

The CDR3 has 16 amino acids. Looked up from germline, CDR1 is SGHKS and CDR2 is YYEKEE (reference sequence). Deletions cut 4 bases from V and 1 base from J, with 14 bases between. This sequence was found in a male donor with ankylosing spondylitis. The sequenced sample consisted of blood, either unsorted or a sorted T cell fraction (not recorded which). The rearrangement joins TRBV5-5 to TRBJ2-2; possibly TRBD1 or TRBD2 for D (6 bases each). This CDR3 reads CASSPGGGRNTGELFF. The CDR3 DNA reads as TGTGCCAGCAGCCCCGGGGGCGGCAGGAACACCGGGGAGCTGTTTTTT.